This T cell receptor (beta chain) was retrieved from a study of technical replicates of blood from a handful of donors. Generated by immunoSEQ multiplex PCR, the TCRdb table keeps only in-frame clones and is missing some. The table has roughly 60,000 clones, approximately 87% seen once. The CDR3 is made up of 13 amino acids. Looked up from germline, CDR1 is SGHAT and CDR2 is FQDESV (reference sequence). Regarding this clone: One end of the junction fails to match germline, which may point to a read error.

Source material: PBMCs. The sequence came from a human donor in good health. Some clones in this sample may be carry-over from other donors' samples. V usage is TRBV11-1 and J usage is TRBJ1-2, with a possible D match to TRBD1 (6 bases). CDR3 sequence (DNA): TGTGCCAGCAGTTACACCGGGACATCAGCAGAGTTCTTC. This codes for CASSYTGTSAEFF.